This T cell receptor (beta chain) was recorded in a study of T-cell reconstitution after alpha-beta-depleted transplantation in children. The CDR3 contains 18 residues. The germline V gene encodes CDR1 SGHAT and CDR2 FQDESV (reference sequence). Trimming took off 3 bases at V and 4 bases at J, with 24 bases between the two ends. This clonotype was observed a few times. Construction of the TCRbeta library involved unique molecular identifiers. TCRdb analysed the PCR reads with MiXCR anew, one entry per CDR3 protein. The sample shows approximately 400,000 distinct CDR3 sequences, approximately 11% of them seen only once.

The genes are TRBV11-1 and TRBJ2-5; D is possibly TRBD2 (5 bases). The sequenced sample was PBMCs from the stem cell graft donor, obtained from the stem cell graft. The source of this sequence is a human donor who donated a stem cell graft to a child with acute myeloid leukemia. The CDR3 bases are TGTGCCAGCAGCTTCGGCCTACAACCGGGATTTAGACGAGAGACCCAGTACTTC. This codes for CASSFGLQPGFRRETQYF. Full variable domain (outside the CDR3, taken from reference TRBV11-1 and TRBJ2-5): EAEVAQSPRYKITEKSQAVAFWCDPISGHATLYWYRQILGQGPELLVQFQDESVVDDSQLPKDRFSAERLKGVDSTLKIQPAELGDSAMYLCASSFGLQPGFRRETQYFGPGTRLLVL.